A single sample gave rise to the 5 T cell receptor beta chains below, sequenced in a study of identical twins. In TCRdb, the 5' RACE reads were re-called with MiXCR into one record per CDR3 protein. In the table there are 550,000 to 700,000 distinct CDR3 sequences, 7.5% to 10% of which are singletons. These data also formed part of another study, on yellow fever vaccine responses in identical twins.

Sequencing input: PBMCs. These receptors came from a woman between 18 and 30 years old in good health.

At least ten counts were recorded for this clonotype. This sequence joins TRBV29-1 and TRBJ2-7; no clear D gene. Trimming took 4 bases from V and 0 from J, leaving 10 bases between them. CDR3 length: 13 amino acids. Germline CDR1 and CDR2: SQVTM and ANQGSEA. CDR3 nucleotide sequence: TGCAGCGTTGTGTATCCCCCCTCCTACGAGCAGTACTTC. This gives the protein CSVVYPPSYEQYF.

The chain employs TRBV6-1 and TRBJ2-5, with TRBD1 identical over 8 bases. Trimming at V came to 5 bases and at J to 2 bases, leaving 7 bases not matched to a gene. In germline, CDR1 is MNHNS, CDR2 SASEGT. CDR3 length: 15 residues. This CDR3 is CASSRTTGAQETQYF. In nucleotides, the CDR3 is TGTGCCAGCAGTAGGACGACAGGGGCGCAAGAGACCCAGTACTTC.

With respect to this clonotype: A much larger clone lies one base from this, so it may be a read error. J is TRBJ1-2 and V is TRBV20-1, with TRBD1 as a possible D gene (6 bases). Germline CDR1 is DFQATT and CDR2 is SNEGSKA (reference sequence). Trimming stripped 0 bases from V and 8 bases from J, with 16 bases between. This CDR3 comprises 14 residues. The CDR3 DNA reads TGCAGTGCTAGAGATCCGTACAGGGTTGACGGCTACACCTTC. Its protein product is CSARDPYRVDGYTF.

This clonotype was found many times. The rearrangement links TRBV12-3 or TRBV12-4 to TRBJ2-2; TRBD2 aligns across 10 bases. The CDR3 is made up of 17 amino acids. V lost 6 bases and J lost 4; bases outside the gene matches: 11. The CDR3 DNA sequence: TGTGCCAGCAGCTGGGGCCGACTAGCGGGCGGCACCGGGGAGCTGTTTTTT. Translation: CASSWGRLAGGTGELFF.

This clonotype was detected a few times. This chain uses TRBV5-1 with TRBJ2-1; 8 bases agree with TRBD2. With 5 bases clipped from V and 6 bases from J, the junction kept 13 bases outside the gene matches. The CDR3 has 16 amino acids. Germline lookup yields CDR1 SGHRS and CDR2 YFSETQ. For the CDR3, the DNA is TGCGCCAGCAGGAGGAATTCGGGAGCGGGGGTCAATGAGCAGTTCTTC. It specifies CASRRNSGAGVNEQFF.